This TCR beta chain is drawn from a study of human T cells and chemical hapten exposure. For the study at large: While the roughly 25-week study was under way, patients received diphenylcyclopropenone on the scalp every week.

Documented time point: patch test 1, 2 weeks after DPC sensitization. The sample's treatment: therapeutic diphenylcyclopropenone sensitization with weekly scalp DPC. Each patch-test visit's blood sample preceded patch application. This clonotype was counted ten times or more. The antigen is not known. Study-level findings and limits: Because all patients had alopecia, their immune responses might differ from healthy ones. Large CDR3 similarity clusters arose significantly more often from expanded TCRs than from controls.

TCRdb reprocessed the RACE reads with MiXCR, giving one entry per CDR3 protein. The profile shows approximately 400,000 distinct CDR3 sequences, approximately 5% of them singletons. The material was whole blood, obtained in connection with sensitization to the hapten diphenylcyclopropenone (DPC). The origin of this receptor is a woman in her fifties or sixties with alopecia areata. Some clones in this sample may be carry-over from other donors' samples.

Written as DNA, the CDR3 is TGTGCCTGGAGTGTATTCGGGGAGAGCTCCTACGAGCAGTACTTC. Its translation is CAWSVFGESSYEQYF. The V call is TRBV30, the J call TRBJ2-7; tentative D call: TRBD2 (5 bases). This CDR3 spans 15 amino acids. Trimming removed 0 bases from V and 0 bases from J, with 12 bases in between. Per the germline V gene, CDR1 is GTSNPN and CDR2 is SVGIG (reference sequence).